This T cell receptor (beta chain) appears in the sequencing data of a study of T cells after yellow fever vaccination. Study-wide findings and caveats: Most primary-vaccination clones recurred post-booster (nearly 98% CD4, roughly 87% CD8).

Per the germline V gene, CDR1 is KGHDR and CDR2 is SFDVKD. Trimming pared 2 bases from V and 4 bases from J, leaving 10 bases between. The CDR3 is 14 residues long. This clonotype was seen ten or more times. What it recognizes is unknown. In making TCR cDNA, 5'RACE template switching added a universal primer site and UMIs to it. TCRdb re-called the 5' RACE reads through MiXCR, storing one row per CDR3 protein. This table has more than 300,000 distinct CDR3 sequences, 3.5% to 4.5% appearing once. The sequence derives from a young man who received the YFV17D yellow fever vaccine. The chain recombines TRBV24-1 with TRBJ2-5, with D possibly TRBD2 on 5 matching bases. The sample consisted of PBMCs, taken 15 days after the yellow fever booster vaccination. The CDR3 region is CATSDSYAGETQYF. The CDR3 nucleotides read TGTGCCACCAGTGATTCCTATGCGGGAGAGACCCAGTACTTC.